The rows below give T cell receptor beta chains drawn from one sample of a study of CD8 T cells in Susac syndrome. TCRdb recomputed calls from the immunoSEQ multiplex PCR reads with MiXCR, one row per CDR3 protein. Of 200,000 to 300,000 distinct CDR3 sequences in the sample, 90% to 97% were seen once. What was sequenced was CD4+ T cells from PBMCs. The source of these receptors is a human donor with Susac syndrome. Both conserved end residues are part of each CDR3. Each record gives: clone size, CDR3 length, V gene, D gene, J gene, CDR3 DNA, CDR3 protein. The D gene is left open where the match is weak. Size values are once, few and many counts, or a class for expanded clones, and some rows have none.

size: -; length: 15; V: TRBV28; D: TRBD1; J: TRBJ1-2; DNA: TGTGCCAGCAGCCCCAGGACAGGGGTCGGCTATGGCTACACCTTC; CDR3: CASSPRTGVGYGYTF
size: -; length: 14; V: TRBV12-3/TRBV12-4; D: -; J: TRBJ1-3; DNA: TGTGCCAGCAGTCGCCTGAGAACTGGAAACACCATATATTTT; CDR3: CASSRLRTGNTIYF
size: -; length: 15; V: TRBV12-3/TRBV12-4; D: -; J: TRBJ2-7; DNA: TGTGCCAGCAGGGGTGGGAGCCGGGGAACATACGAGCAGTACTTC; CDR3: CASRGGSRGTYEQYF
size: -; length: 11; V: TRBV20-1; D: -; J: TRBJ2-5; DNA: TGCAGTGCTTTGATTCCAGAGACCCAGTACTTC; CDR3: CSALIPETQYF
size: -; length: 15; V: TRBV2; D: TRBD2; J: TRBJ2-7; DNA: TGTGCCAGCAGGCGAAGACTAGCGGGAGATTCCGAGCAGTACTTC; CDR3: CASRRRLAGDSEQYF
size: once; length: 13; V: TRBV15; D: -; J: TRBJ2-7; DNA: TGTGCCACCAAGGCGGTTAGCACCTACGAGCAGTACTTC; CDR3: CATKAVSTYEQYF
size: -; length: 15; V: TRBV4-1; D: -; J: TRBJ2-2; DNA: TGCGCCAGCAGCGCGGCGGGACTTAACACCGGGGAGCTGTTTTTT; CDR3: CASSAAGLNTGELFF
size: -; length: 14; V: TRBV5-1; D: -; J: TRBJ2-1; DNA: TGCGCCAGCAGCTTGGGTTCGTTCGAAAATGAGCAGTTCTTC; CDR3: CASSLGSFENEQFF
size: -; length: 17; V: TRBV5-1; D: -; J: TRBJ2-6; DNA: TGCGCCAGCAGCTTGGAAGGTCCAGCCTCTGGGGCCAACGTCCTGACTTTC; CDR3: CASSLEGPASGANVLTF
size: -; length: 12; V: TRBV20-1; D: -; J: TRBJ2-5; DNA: TGCAGTGCTAGTACCACCCAAGAGACCCAGTACTTC; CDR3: CSASTTQETQYF
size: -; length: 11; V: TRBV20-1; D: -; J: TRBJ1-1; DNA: TGCAGTGCTTCGTCCGACACTGAAGCTTTCTTT; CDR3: CSASSDTEAFF
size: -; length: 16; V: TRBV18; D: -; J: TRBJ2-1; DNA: TGTGCCAGCTCACCACCCGGGGCTAAGGGAGACAATGAGCAGTTCTTC; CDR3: CASSPPGAKGDNEQFF
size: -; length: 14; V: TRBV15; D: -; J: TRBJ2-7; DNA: TGTGCCACCAGCAGAGTGGCGGGCTCCTACGAGCAGTACTTC; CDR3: CATSRVAGSYEQYF
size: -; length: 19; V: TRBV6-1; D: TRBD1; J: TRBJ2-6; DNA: TGTGCCAGCAGTCCGAGGACAGGGGGCCTCCCCTCTGGGGCCAACGTCCTGACTTTC; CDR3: CASSPRTGGLPSGANVLTF
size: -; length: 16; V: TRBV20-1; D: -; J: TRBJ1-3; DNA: TGCAGTGCTAGTCAGGAGATAGGGGAACCTGGAAACACCATATATTTT; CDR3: CSASQEIGEPGNTIYF
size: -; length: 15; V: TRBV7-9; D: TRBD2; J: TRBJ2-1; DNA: TGTGCCAGCAGCGTAGCGGGTGACTCCTACAATGAGCAGTTCTTC; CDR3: CASSVAGDSYNEQFF
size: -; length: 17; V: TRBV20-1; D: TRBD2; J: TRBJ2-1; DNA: TGCAGTGCTAGAGATATGGGCGGGAGACACTCCTACAATGAGCAGTTCTTC; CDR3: CSARDMGGRHSYNEQFF